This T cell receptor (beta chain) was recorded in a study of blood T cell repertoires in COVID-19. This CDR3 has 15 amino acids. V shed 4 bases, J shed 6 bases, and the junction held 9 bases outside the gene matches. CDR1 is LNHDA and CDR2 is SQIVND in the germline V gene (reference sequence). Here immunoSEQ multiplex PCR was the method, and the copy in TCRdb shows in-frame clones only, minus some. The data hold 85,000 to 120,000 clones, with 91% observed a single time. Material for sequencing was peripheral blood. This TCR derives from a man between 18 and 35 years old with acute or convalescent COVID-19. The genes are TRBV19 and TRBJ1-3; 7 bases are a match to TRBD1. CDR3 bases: TGTGCCAGTAGTAGTCCTCGAGACAGGGTAAACACCATATATTTT. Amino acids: CASSSPRDRVNTIYF.